This T cell receptor (beta chain) appears in the sequencing data of a study of shared clonotypes between healthy human individuals. For the study at large: Serving as donors were a couple of women and three men, whose ages spanned 18 to 49.

The germline gives CDR1 SGHRS, CDR2 YFSETQ. CDR3 length equals 13 residues. V shed 4 bases and J shed 4 bases, with 11 bases lying between them. The assay was immunoSEQ multiplex PCR, and TCRdb's table has in-frame clones only and misses some. The table has millions of clones, roughly 95% seen once. The sample consisted of naive CD4+ T cells sorted from blood. Subset denoted: CD45RA+ positively selected. The clonotype was recovered from a man aged 18 to 29 in good health. V usage is TRBV5-1 and J usage is TRBJ1-2, with D maybe TRBD1 (5 bases). The CDR3 protein is CASSIDSLYGYTF. The CDR3 DNA is TGCGCCAGCAGCATCGACAGCCTCTATGGCTACACCTTC.